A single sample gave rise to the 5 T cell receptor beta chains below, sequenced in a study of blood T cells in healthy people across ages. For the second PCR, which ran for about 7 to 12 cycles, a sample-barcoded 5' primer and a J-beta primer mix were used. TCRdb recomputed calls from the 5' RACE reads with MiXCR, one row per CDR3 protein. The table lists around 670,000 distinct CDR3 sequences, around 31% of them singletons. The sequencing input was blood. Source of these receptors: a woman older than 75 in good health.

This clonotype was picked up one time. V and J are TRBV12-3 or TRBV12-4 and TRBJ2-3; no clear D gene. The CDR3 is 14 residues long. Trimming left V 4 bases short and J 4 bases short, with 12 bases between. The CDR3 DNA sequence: TGTGCCAGCAGTTCCAGACTGGAAGCAGATACGCAGTATTTT. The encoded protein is CASSSRLEADTQYF.

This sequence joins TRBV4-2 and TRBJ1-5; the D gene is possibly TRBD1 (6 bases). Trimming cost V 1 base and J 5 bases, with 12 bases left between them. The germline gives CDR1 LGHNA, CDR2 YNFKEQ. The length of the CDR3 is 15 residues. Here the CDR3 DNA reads TGTGCCAGCAGCCAAGGAGGGGGGGGGTATCAGCCCCAGCATTTT. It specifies CASSQGGGGYQPQHF.

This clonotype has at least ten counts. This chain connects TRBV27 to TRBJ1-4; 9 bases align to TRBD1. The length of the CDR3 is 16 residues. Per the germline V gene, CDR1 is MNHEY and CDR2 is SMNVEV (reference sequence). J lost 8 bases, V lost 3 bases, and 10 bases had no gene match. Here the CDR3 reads CASSFLGQGLGEKLFF. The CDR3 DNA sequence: TGTGCCAGCAGTTTCTTGGGACAGGGCCTAGGAGAAAAACTGTTTTTT.

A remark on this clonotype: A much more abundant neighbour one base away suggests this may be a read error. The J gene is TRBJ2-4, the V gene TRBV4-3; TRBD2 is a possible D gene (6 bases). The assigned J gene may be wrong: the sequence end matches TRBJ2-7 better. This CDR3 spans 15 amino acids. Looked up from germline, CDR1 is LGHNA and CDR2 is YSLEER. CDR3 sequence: CTSSQEARGSYEQYF. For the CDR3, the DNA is TGCACCAGCAGCCAAGAGGCGCGGGGCTCCTACGAGCAGTACTTC.

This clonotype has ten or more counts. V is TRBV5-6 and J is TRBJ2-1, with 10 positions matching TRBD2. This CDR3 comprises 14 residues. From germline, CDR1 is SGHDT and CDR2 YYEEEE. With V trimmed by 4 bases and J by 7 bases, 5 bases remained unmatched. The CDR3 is CASSRSGGANEQFF. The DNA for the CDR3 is TGTGCCAGCAGCCGAAGCGGGGGGGCGAATGAGCAGTTCTTC. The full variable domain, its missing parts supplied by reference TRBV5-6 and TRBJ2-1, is DAGVTQSPTHLIKTRGQQVTLRCSPKSGHDTVSWYQQALGQGPQFIFQYYEEEERQRGNFPDRFSGHQFPNYSSELNVNALLLGDSALYLCASSRSGGANEQFFGPGTRLTVL.